This T cell receptor (beta chain) was documented in a study of control samples from healthy donors and cancer patients. V dropped 4 bases and J dropped 12 bases, with 19 bases sitting between them. The V gene's germline CDR1 is SGHDT and CDR2 YYEEEE. This CDR3 has 13 amino acids. Sequenced by immunoSEQ multiplex PCR; TCRdb stores in-frame clones only, minus some. The table lists fewer than 95,000 clones, approximately 89% of them singletons. The chain combines TRBV5-6 with TRBJ1-1, with a weak D call TRBD1 (5 bases). This TCR derives from a man younger than 45 in good health. The specimen was blood. The CDR3 coding sequence is TGTGCCAGCAGCCCCGGGGCTGCAGGGCTAACTTTCTTT. Translated: CASSPGAAGLTFF.